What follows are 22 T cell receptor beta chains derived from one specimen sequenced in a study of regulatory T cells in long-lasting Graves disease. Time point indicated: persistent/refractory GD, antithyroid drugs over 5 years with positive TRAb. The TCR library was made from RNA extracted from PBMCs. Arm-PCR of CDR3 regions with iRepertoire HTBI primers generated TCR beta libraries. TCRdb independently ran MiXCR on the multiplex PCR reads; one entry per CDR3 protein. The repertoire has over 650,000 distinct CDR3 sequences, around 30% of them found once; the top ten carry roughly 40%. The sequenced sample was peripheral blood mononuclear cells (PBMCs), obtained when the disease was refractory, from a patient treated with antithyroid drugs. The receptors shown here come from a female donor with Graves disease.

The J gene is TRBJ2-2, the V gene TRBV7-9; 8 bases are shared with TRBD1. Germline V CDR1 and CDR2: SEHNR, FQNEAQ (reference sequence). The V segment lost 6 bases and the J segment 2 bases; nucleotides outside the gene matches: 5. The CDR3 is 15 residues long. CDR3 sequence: CASSPGGRNTGELFF. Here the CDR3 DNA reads TGTGCCAGCAGTCCAGGGGGCAGAAACACCGGGGAGCTGTTTTTT.

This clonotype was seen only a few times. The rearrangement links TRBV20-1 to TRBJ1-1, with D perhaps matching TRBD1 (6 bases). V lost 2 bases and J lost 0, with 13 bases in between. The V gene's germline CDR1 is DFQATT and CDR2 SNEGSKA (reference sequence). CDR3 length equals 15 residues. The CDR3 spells CSARQSGQMNTEAFF. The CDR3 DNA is TGCAGTGCTAGACAAAGTGGACAGATGAACACTGAAGCTTTCTTT.

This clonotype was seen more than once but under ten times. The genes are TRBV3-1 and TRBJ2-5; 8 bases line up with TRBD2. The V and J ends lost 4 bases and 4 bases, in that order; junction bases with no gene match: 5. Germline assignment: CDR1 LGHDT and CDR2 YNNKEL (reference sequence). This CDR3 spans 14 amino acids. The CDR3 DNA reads TGTGCCAGCAGCCCAGGGACTAGTGGAGAGACCCAGTACTTC. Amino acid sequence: CASSPGTSGETQYF.

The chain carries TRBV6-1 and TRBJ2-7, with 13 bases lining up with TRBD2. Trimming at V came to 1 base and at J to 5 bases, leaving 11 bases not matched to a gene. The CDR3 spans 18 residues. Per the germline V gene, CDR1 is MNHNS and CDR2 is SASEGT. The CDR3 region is CASSEGTSGSMTGDEQYF. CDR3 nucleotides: TGTGCCAGCAGTGAAGGGACTAGCGGGAGTATGACCGGGGACGAGCAGTACTTC.

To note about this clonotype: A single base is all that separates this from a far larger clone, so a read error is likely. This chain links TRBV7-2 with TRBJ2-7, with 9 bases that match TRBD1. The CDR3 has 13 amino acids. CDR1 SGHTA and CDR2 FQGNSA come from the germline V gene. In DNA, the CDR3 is TGTGCCAGCAGTGAGGGACAGGGCTACGAGCAGCACTTC. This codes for CASSEGQGYEQHF. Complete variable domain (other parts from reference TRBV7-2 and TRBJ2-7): GAGVSQSPSNKVTEKGKDVELRCDPISGHTALYWYRQSLGQGLEFLIYFQGNSAPDKSGLPSDRFSAERTGGSVSTLTIQRTQQEDSAVYLCASSEGQGYEQHFGPGTRLTVT.

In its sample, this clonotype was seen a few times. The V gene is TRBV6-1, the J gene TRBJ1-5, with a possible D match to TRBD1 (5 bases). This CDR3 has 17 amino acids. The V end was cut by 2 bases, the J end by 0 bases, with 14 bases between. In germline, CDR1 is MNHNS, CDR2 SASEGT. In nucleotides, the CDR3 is TGTGCCAGCAGTGAACCGGGACTCACGGTTAGCAATCAGCCCCAGCATTTT. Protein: CASSEPGLTVSNQPQHF.

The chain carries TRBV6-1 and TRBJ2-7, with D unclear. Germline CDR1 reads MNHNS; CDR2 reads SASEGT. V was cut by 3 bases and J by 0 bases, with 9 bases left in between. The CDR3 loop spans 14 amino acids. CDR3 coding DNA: TGTGCCAGCAGTGAGTGGCAGATCTCCTACGAGCAGTACTTC. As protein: CASSEWQISYEQYF.

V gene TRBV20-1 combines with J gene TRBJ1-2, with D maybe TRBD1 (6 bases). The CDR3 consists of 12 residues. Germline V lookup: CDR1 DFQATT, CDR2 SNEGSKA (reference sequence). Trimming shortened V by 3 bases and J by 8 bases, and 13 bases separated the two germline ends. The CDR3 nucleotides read TGCAGTGCTAGTGAACAGGGAGAGGGCTACACCTTC. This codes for CSASEQGEGYTF.

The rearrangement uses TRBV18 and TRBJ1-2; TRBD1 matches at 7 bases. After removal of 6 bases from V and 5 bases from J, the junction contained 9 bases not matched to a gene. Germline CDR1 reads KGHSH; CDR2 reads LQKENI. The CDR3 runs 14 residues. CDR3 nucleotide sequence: TGTGCCAGCTCGCGAAAAACAGGGGAATATGGCTACACCTTC. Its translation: CASSRKTGEYGYTF. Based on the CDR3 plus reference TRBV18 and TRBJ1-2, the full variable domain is NAGVMQNPRHLVRRRGQEARLRCSPMKGHSHVYWYRQLPEEGLKFMVYLQKENIIDESGMPKERFSAEFPKEGPSILRIQQVVRGDSAAYFCASSRKTGEYGYTFGSGTRLTVV.

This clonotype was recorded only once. The DNA of the CDR3 is TGTGCCAGCAGCTTAGTGGGACTCGGGGGGGAGCCCCAGCATTTT. Translated, it gives CASSLVGLGGEPQHF. The V and J genes are TRBV7-2 and TRBJ1-5; the D gene is possibly TRBD1 (5 bases). Trimming left V 1 base short and J 8 bases short, with 15 bases between. The CDR3 has 15 amino acids. Germline CDR1 and CDR2: SGHTA and FQGNSA.

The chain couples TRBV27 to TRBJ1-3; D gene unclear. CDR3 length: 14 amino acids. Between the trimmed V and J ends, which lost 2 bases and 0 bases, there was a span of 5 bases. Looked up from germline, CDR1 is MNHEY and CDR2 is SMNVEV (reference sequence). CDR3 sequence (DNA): TGTGCCAGCAGTTTAGTCGCCTCTGGAAACACCATATATTTT. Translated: CASSLVASGNTIYF.

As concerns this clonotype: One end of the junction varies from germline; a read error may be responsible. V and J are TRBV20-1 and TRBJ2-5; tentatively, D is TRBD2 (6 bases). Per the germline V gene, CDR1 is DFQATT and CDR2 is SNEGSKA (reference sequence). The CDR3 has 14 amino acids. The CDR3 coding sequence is TGCGGTGCTAACAACCTAGCGAACCAAGAGACCCAGTACTTC. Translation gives CGANNLANQETQYF.

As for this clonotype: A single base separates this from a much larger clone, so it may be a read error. CDR3: CTSSPFGRAGEQYF. CDR3 bases: TGTACCAGCAGTCCCTTCGGGAGGGCCGGCGAGCAGTACTTC. This chain links TRBV2 with TRBJ2-7; 8 bases fit TRBD2. The CDR3 is made up of 14 amino acids. Looked up from germline, CDR1 is SNHLY and CDR2 is FYNNEI.

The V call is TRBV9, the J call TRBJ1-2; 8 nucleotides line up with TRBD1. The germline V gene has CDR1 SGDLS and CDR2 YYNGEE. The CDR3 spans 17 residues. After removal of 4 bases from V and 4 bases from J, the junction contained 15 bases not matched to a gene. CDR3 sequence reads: CASSPRDRLPPGYGYTF. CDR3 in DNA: TGTGCCAGCAGCCCTCGGGACAGGCTACCACCGGGCTATGGCTACACCTTC.

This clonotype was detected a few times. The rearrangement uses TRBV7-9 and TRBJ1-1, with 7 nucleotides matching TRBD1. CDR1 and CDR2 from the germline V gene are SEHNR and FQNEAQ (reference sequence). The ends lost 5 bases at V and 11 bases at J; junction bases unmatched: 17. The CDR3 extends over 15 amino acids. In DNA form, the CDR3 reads TGTGCCAGCAGCGCACAGGGGCCGGGACCTACAACGGCTTTCTTT. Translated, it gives CASSAQGPGPTTAFF.

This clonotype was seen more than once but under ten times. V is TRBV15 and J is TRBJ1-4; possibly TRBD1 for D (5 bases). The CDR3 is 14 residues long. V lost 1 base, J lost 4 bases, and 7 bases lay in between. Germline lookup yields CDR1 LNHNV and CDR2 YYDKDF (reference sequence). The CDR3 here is CATSRGGGNEKLFF. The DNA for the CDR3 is TGTGCCACCAGCAGAGGGGGGGGTAATGAAAAACTGTTTTTT.

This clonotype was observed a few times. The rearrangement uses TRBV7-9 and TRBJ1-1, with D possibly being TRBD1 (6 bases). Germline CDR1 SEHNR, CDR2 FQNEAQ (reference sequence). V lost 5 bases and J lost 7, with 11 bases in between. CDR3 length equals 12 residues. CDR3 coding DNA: TGTGCCAGCAGCCTCGGGACAAATGAAGCTTTCTTT. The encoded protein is CASSLGTNEAFF.

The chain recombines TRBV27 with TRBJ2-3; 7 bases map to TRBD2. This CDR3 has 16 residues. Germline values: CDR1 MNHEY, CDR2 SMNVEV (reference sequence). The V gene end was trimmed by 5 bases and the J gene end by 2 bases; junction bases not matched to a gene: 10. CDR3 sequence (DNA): TGTGCCAGCAGTACCCGGCTAGCGGAATCCACAGATACGCAGTATTTT. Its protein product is CASSTRLAESTDTQYF.

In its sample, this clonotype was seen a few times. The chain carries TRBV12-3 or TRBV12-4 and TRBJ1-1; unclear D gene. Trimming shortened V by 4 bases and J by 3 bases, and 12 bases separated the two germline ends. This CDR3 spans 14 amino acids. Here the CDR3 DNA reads TGTGCCAGCAGTTCGGAGGGTCCCCACACTGAAGCTTTCTTT. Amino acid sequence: CASSSEGPHTEAFF.

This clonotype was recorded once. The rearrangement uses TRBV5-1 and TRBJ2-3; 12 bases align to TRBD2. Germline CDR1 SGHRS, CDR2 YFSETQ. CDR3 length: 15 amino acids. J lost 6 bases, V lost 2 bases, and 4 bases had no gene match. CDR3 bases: TGCGCCAGCAGCTTCCAGACTAGCGGGAGTGATACGCAGTATTTT. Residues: CASSFQTSGSDTQYF.

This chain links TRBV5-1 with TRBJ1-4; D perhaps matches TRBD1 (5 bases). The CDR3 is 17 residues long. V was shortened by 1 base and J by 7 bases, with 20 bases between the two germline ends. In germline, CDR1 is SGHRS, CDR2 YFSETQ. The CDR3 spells CASSLKPGPMASEKLFF. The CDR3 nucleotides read TGCGCCAGCAGCTTGAAACCAGGGCCTATGGCTAGTGAAAAACTGTTTTTT.

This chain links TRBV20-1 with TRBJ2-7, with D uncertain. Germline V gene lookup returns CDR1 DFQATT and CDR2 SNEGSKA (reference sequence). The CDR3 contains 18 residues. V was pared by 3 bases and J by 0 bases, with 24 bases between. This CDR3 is CSASVWPAQSLLSYEQYF. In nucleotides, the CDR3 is TGCAGTGCTAGTGTATGGCCAGCGCAATCACTCCTCTCCTACGAGCAGTACTTC.